This T cell receptor (beta chain) was profiled in a study of technical replicates of blood from four donors. Germline V CDR1 and CDR2: SGHRS, YFSETQ. V was pared by 1 base and J by 4 bases, with 5 bases of the junction left unmatched. This CDR3 contains 15 residues. Sequencing was performed with immunoSEQ multiplex PCR; in TCRdb, only in-frame clones are kept and a portion is missing. The data contain roughly 66,000 clones, more than 75% of them singletons. Sequenced material: PBMCs. This sequence was found in a human donor in good health. Some clones in this sample may be carry-over from other donors' samples. The chain is built from TRBV5-1 and TRBJ2-3, with 8 bases identical to TRBD2. The CDR3 DNA follows: TGCGCCAGCAGCTTGATCCCGGGACTAGCAGATACGCAGTATTTT. Amino acid sequence: CASSLIPGLADTQYF.